One TCR beta chain is described in this entry. The CDR3 runs to 13 residues. Looked up from germline, CDR1 is DFQATT and CDR2 is SNEGSKA (reference sequence). V was clipped by 3 bases and J by 6 bases; unmatched bases: 1. This specimen comes from a study of blood T cell repertoires in COVID-19. Here immunoSEQ multiplex PCR was the method, and the copy in TCRdb shows in-frame clones only, minus some. Of under 200,000 clones listed, around 90% are singletons. Sequencing was done on a sample of peripheral blood. The chain links TRBV20-1 to TRBJ1-6, with 8 bases aligning to TRBD1. The receptor comes from a man between 35 and 55 years old with active or convalescent COVID-19. The CDR3 DNA reads TGCAGTGCTAGTACAGGGGGTAATTCACCCCTCCACTTT. Translating gives CSASTGGNSPLHF.